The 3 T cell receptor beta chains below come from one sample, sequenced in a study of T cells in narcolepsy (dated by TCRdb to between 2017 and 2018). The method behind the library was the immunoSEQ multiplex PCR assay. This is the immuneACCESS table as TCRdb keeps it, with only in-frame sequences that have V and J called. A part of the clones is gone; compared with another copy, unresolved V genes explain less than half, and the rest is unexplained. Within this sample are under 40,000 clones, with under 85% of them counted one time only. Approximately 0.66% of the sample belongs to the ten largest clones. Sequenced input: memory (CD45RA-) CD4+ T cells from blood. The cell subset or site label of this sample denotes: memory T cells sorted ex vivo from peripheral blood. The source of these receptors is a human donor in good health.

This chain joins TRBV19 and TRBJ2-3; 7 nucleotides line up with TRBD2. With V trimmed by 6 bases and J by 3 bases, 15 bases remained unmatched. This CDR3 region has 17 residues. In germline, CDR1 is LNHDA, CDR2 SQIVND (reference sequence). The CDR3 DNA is TGTGCCAGTAGCAAGCGGGGATCGTCACTAGGGACAGATACGCAGTATTTT. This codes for CASSKRGSSLGTDTQYF. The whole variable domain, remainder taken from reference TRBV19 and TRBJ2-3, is DGGITQSPKYLFRKEGQNVTLSCEQNLNHDAMYWYRQDPGQGLRLIYYSQIVNDFQKGDIAEGYSVSREKKESFPLTVTSAQKNPTAFYLCASSKRGSSLGTDTQYFGPGTRLTVL.

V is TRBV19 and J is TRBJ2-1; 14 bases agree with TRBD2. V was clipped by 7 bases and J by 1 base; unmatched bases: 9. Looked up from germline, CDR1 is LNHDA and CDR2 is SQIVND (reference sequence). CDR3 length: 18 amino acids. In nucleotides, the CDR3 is TGTGCCAGTACCCGACTAGCGGGGGGGCCAGGGTCCTACAATGAGCAGTTCTTC. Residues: CASTRLAGGPGSYNEQFF.

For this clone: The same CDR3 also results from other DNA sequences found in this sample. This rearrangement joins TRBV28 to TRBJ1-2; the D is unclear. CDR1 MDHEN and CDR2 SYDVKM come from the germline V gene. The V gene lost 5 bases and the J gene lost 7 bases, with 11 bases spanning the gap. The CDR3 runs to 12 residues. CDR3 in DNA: TGTGCCAGCAGTACCAACTCCCGTGGCTACACCTTC. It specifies CASSTNSRGYTF.